This T cell receptor (beta chain) emerged from a study of regulatory T cells in long-lasting Graves disease. Arm-PCR of CDR3 regions and iRepertoire HTBI primers were used to build TCR beta libraries. TCRdb recomputed calls from the multiplex PCR reads with MiXCR, one row per CDR3 protein. Of about 660,000 distinct CDR3 sequences in the sample, approximately 29% were seen once. With 5 bases clipped from V and 0 bases from J, the junction kept 9 bases outside the gene matches. Germline V CDR1 and CDR2: MNHEY, SMNVEV (reference sequence). CDR3 length equals 16 residues. Time point reported: persistent/refractory GD, antithyroid drugs over 5 years with positive TRAb. PBMCs were the source of the RNA used for TCR sequencing.

The source was peripheral blood mononuclear cells (PBMCs), collected when the disease was refractory, from a patient treated with antithyroid drugs. V gene TRBV27 combines with J gene TRBJ1-1; 7 positions agree with TRBD1. This TCR was recovered from a female donor with Graves disease. The CDR3 protein is CASSITGDLMNTEAFF. CDR3 nucleotide sequence: TGTGCCAGCAGTATCACAGGGGACCTGATGAACACTGAAGCTTTCTTT.